The rows below give T cell receptor beta chains drawn from one sample of a study of blood T cell repertoires in COVID-19. Libraries were prepared by immunoSEQ multiplex PCR; TCRdb keeps only in-frame clonotypes and omits some of them. The sample lists some 290,000 clones; about 85% were seen once. The sequencing input was peripheral blood. The receptors stem from a man younger than 35 with active or convalescent COVID-19. CDR3s include the opening cysteine and the closing phenylalanine or tryptophan. A D gene is named only where the DNA matches it firmly. Some rows mark clone size as missing; the rest say once, few, many or name a class of expanded clone.

>NA|TRBV4-2|NA|TRBJ2-3
TGTGCCAGCAGCCCCGAGGGCGGGAACACAGATACGCAGTATTTT
CASSPEGGNTDTQYF
>NA|TRBV5-5|TRBD1|TRBJ1-6
TGTGCCAGCAGCCGCATTTGGACAGGGGAGGGGTCACCCCTCCACTTT
CASSRIWTGEGSPLHF
>NA|TRBV2|NA|TRBJ1-6
TGTGCCAGCAGAGTGGGAGAGAATTCACCCCTCCACTTT
CASRVGENSPLHF
>NA|TRBV28|NA|TRBJ1-1
TGTGCCAGCAAGTCCGGGAGAGACACTGAAGCTTTCTTT
CASKSGRDTEAFF
>NA|TRBV6-5|TRBD2|TRBJ2-1
TGTGCCAGCTTGACTAGCGGGAGTAATGAGCAGTTCTTC
CASLTSGSNEQFF
>NA|TRBV30|TRBD2|TRBJ2-1
TGTGCCTGGGCTAGGGACATTTACACGCGGGAGGTACGCAATGAGCAGTTCTTC
CAWARDIYTREVRNEQFF
>NA|TRBV2|TRBD2|TRBJ2-2
TGTGCCACAGGGAGGGTCCCCATTGGCGGGGAGCTGTTTTTT
CATGRVPIGGELFF
>NA|TRBV11-2|TRBD2|TRBJ2-1
TGTGCCAGCAGCTCGGGACTAGCGGCCTACAATGAGCAGTTCTTC
CASSSGLAAYNEQFF
>NA|TRBV4-2|NA|TRBJ2-5
TGTGCCAGCAGCCCCTCTAGGGGTAAGGGAGAGACCCAGTACTTC
CASSPSRGKGETQYF
>NA|TRBV11-1|TRBD1|TRBJ1-6
TGTGCCAGCAGCTCATCGACAGGGGTTCTTTCACCCCTCCACTTT
CASSSSTGVLSPLHF
>NA|TRBV5-1|NA|TRBJ2-1
TGCGCCAGCAGCTTGGACGAGGGGGGGCCTCGGAATGAGCAGTTCTTC
CASSLDEGGPRNEQFF
>few|TRBV30|TRBD2|TRBJ2-1
TGTGCCTGGACCCGGGGAGGGCACAATGAGCAGTTCTTC
CAWTRGGHNEQFF
>NA|TRBV5-1|NA|TRBJ1-4
TGCGCCAGCAGCCAGTCATGGCAGGGCGCTGGGGCGACTAATGAAAAACTGTTTTTT
CASSQSWQGAGATNEKLFF
>NA|TRBV5-1|NA|TRBJ2-4
TGCGCCAGCAGCTCGGGGTCGGGATTAGTTAGAATTCAGTACTTC
CASSSGSGLVRIQYF
>NA|TRBV20-1|TRBD2|TRBJ2-1
TGCAGTGCTAGTGCCAGCGGGAGGGCTAGGGTCAATGAGCAGTTCTTC
CSASASGRARVNEQFF